This paragraph covers one T cell receptor (beta chain) sequence. The antigen remains undetermined. The data belong to a study of CD8 T cells in ankylosing spondylitis. Study conclusions and caveats: Disease-linked clones were found to be CD8+ and relatively rare in peripheral blood. A TCR beta motif made of several highly homologous variants seemed typical of ankylosing spondylitis blood. Clones tied to disease were said to be significantly enriched in matched ankylosing spondylitis synovial fluid.

The TCR beta libraries were generated through quantitative 5'-RACE incorporating molecular barcodes. A single record per CDR3 protein comes from TCRdb applying MiXCR to the 5' RACE reads. This sample has hundreds of thousands of distinct CDR3 sequences, with about 13% found just once. The germline V gene has CDR1 SQVTM and CDR2 ANQGSEA. The length of the CDR3 is 12 residues. Trimming removed 6 bases at V and 6 bases at J, with 12 bases between. This TCR derives from a male donor with ankylosing spondylitis. The material sequenced was blood, either unsorted or a sorted T cell fraction (not recorded which). V and J are TRBV29-1 and TRBJ2-1; D gene ambiguous. CDR3: CSVELTGNEQFF. In DNA form, the CDR3 reads TGCAGCGTCGAACTTACGGGCAATGAGCAGTTCTTC.